The rows below give T cell receptor beta chains drawn from one sample of a study of identical twins. MiXCR, applied by TCRdb to the 5' RACE reads, yields one record per CDR3 protein. Of hundreds of thousands of distinct CDR3 sequences listed, over 20% are singletons. These sequences were also reported in another study, on T cells expressing NK-cell markers.

Sample: PBMCs. The receptors here all came from a woman aged 18-29 years in good health. Each CDR3 is given with its conserved first and last residue. A D gene is named only where the DNA matches it firmly. Part of the rows lack a size; the others show once, few, many or a class for expanded clones.

V	size	D	J	CDR3	DNA
TRBV5-1	few	-	TRBJ2-1	CASSWGSSDEQFF	TGCGCCAGCAGCTGGGGGTCTTCAGATGAGCAGTTCTTC
TRBV12-3/TRBV12-4	-	-	TRBJ1-2	CASSSHSRDVVTDQVVSGYTF	TGTGCCAGCAGTTCCCATTCCCGAGATGTGGTGACAGACCAGGTGGTTTCTGGCTACACCTTC
TRBV6-2/TRBV6-3	-	TRBD2	TRBJ2-3	CASSYEREQALPDTQYF	TGTGCCAGCAGTTACGAGCGGGAGCAGGCCTTACCAGATACGCAGTATTTT
TRBV12-3/TRBV12-4	few	-	TRBJ2-3	CASSREIADTQYF	TGTGCCAGCAGTCGGGAGATTGCAGATACGCAGTATTTT
TRBV4-2	-	-	TRBJ2-1	CASSQDPVGRDSYNEQFF	TGTGCCAGCAGCCAAGATCCGGTTGGAAGAGACTCCTACAATGAGCAGTTCTTC
TRBV12-3/TRBV12-4	-	-	TRBJ2-7	CASSLQGRDEQYF	TGTGCCAGCAGTTTACAGGGCCGAGACGAGCAGTACTTC
TRBV7-9	few	-	TRBJ2-3	CASSLYPGYTDTQYF	TGTGCCAGCAGCTTGTACCCCGGATACACAGATACGCAGTATTTT
TRBV10-2	few	-	TRBJ2-7	CASSDEGAGEQYF	TGCGCCAGCAGTGACGAGGGGGCGGGGGAGCAGTACTTC
TRBV12-3/TRBV12-4	-	-	TRBJ1-1	CANSGGAYTEAFF	TGTGCCAATTCGGGAGGGGCGTACACTGAAGCTTTCTTT
TRBV9	many	TRBD1	TRBJ1-1	CASSVESGGTEAFF	TGTGCCAGCAGCGTAGAGTCAGGGGGGACTGAAGCTTTCTTT
TRBV20-1	few	TRBD2	TRBJ2-7	CSAPLWGGPSYEQYF	TGCAGTGCGCCGCTCTGGGGGGGACCCTCCTACGAGCAGTACTTC
TRBV24-1	-	-	TRBJ2-7	CATSATGFEQYF	TGTGCCACCAGTGCAACAGGGTTCGAGCAGTACTTC
TRBV20-1	-	-	TRBJ1-1	CSASRRTANTEAFF	TGCAGTGCGAGTCGTCGGACGGCGAACACTGAAGCTTTCTTT
TRBV5-1	-	TRBD2	TRBJ2-7	CASSLISGKTYEQYF	TGCGCCAGCAGCTTGATAAGCGGGAAAACCTACGAGCAGTACTTC
TRBV5-1	few	-	TRBJ1-6	CASSLEGRRNSPLHF	TGCGCCAGCAGCTTGGAAGGGCGTCGGAATTCACCCCTCCACTTT
TRBV6-5	-	-	TRBJ2-7	CASSLREGHAYEQYF	TGTGCCAGCAGTTTGAGGGAAGGTCATGCCTACGAGCAGTACTTC
TRBV25-1	-	-	TRBJ2-3	CASSYQGRTDTQYF	TGTGCCAGCAGCTACCAAGGACGTACAGATACGCAGTATTTT
TRBV5-1	many	-	TRBJ2-1	CASRESNEQFF	TGCGCCAGCAGAGAGAGCAATGAGCAGTTCTTC
TRBV7-6	-	-	TRBJ1-4	CASSTTGANEKLFF	TGTGCCAGCAGCACAACGGGAGCTAATGAAAAACTGTTTTTT
TRBV7-2	-	TRBD2	TRBJ2-3	CASSLWASGRKPDTQYF	TGTGCCAGCAGCTTATGGGCTAGCGGGAGGAAGCCAGATACGCAGTATTTT
TRBV15	few	-	TRBJ2-7	CATSRDAGRPYEQYF	TGTGCCACCAGCAGAGATGCGGGACGGCCCTACGAGCAGTACTTC
TRBV7-9	-	-	TRBJ1-5	CASSLDSYSNQPQHF	TGTGCCAGCAGCTTAGATTCCTATAGCAATCAGCCCCAGCATTTT
TRBV20-1	-	-	TRBJ2-3	CSARGGKSNTDTQYF	TGCAGTGCTAGAGGCGGAAAATCGAACACAGATACGCAGTATTTT
TRBV6-2/TRBV6-3	-	-	TRBJ1-1	CASRDKRGGIGAFF	TGTGCCAGCAGGGACAAAAGGGGGGGCATCGGAGCTTTCTTT
TRBV5-1	-	TRBD2	TRBJ2-7	CASSPDPLTSGGAQYF	TGCGCCAGCAGCCCGGATCCGCTGACTAGCGGGGGAGCGCAGTACTTC
TRBV5-1	few	-	TRBJ2-5	CASSFGGGFGETQYF	TGCGCCAGCAGCTTCGGAGGGGGGTTCGGGGAGACCCAGTACTTC
TRBV20-1	many	-	TRBJ2-3	CSARLLNTDTQYF	TGCAGTGCTAGACTGCTTAACACAGATACGCAGTATTTT